The sequence of this T cell receptor (beta chain) was determined in a study of cytomegalovirus exposure and HLA in healthy donors. Study-wide background: Counted in an early data release were 85 million or so unique TCRs from HLA-typed donors. Findings and caveats of the study: Investigators reported 150 to 200 TCR beta chains as tied to cytomegalovirus. A later analysis reportedly found fewer N-insertions in an Asian-associated ancestry cluster than the roughly 680-donor mean.

PCR employed 60 Vbeta and 13 Jbeta primers. Repertoires were generated with immunoSEQ multiplex PCR, while TCRdb's copy carries only in-frame clones and drops some. Here the sample spans some 160,000 clones, 77% being singletons. Comments on this clone: What it recognizes is unknown.

Donors in the study were healthy people who gave bone marrow. Sequenced: PBMCs. The sequence was obtained from a woman aged 25 to 39 in good health and CMV-seronegative.

The CDR3 nucleotides are TGTGCCAGCAGCTTCTGGACAGGGGGAAACACTGAAGCTTTCTTT. It encodes CASSFWTGGNTEAFF. The V and J genes are TRBV7-9 and TRBJ1-1; 10 bases agree with TRBD1. The length of the CDR3 is 15 residues. The trim removed 3 bases at V and 2 bases at J, leaving 3 bases unmatched. CDR1 and CDR2 (germline): SEHNR, FQNEAQ (reference sequence).